This T cell receptor (beta chain) stems from a study of long-term antiretroviral therapy in people with HIV. Every participant with HIV received treatment in the United States. The run of the v3.0 immunoSEQ assay was at survey level. This table comes from immunoSEQ multiplex PCR, and its TCRdb copy is limited to in-frame clones, with some not included. Of roughly 50,000 clones listed, about 86% are singletons. About this clone: Antigen unknown.

Findings and caveats of the study: Controls had broader CDR3 length ranges than HIV repertoires did. Whichever time point was examined, clones expanded before ART dominated the repertoire.

This receptor was obtained from a woman aged 18-29 years with HIV. The starting material was unsorted PBMCs, obtained 0.8 years after starting antiretroviral therapy.

As DNA, the CDR3 is TGTGCCAGCAGCTTATTCTCAGGTCCAGGCTACGAGCAGTACTTC. Its translation is CASSLFSGPGYEQYF. This rearrangement joins TRBV7-3 to TRBJ2-7; D gene uncertain. V was pared by 2 bases and J by 3 bases, with 14 bases between. The CDR3 contains 15 residues. CDR1 is SGHTA, CDR2 FQGTGA, per germline. Filled out from reference TRBV7-3 and TRBJ2-7, the complete variable domain reads GAGVSQTPSNKVTEKGKYVELRCDPISGHTALYWYRQSLGQGPEFLIYFQGTGAADDSGLPNDRFFAVRPEGSVSTLKIQRTERGDSAVYLCASSLFSGPGYEQYFGPGTRLTVT.